This T cell receptor (beta chain) was sequenced during a study of graft-versus-host responses after intestinal transplantation. Across the whole study: Recipients underwent multivisceral, liver-intestinal, or isolated intestinal transplants.

This clone was detected only once. The antigen remains unidentified. The germline V gene has CDR1 MDHEN and CDR2 SYDVKM. Trimming removed 3 bases from V and 6 bases from J; junction bases left unmatched: 0. The CDR3 contains 12 residues. Measured with immunoSEQ multiplex PCR; TCRdb has only the in-frame clones, and not every one. Of about 110,000 clones detected, approximately 94% appear once; the ten largest clones hold 0.2% to 0.25%. The source is a human donor who was the organ donor for an intestinal transplant. Sequenced here: unstimulated CD4+ T cells sorted from spleen or lymph node cells, sampled before transplant. V is TRBV28 and J is TRBJ2-7; 9 bases match TRBD2. CDR3 protein: CASSFSGSEQYF. The CDR3 DNA is TGTGCCAGCAGTTTTAGCGGGAGCGAGCAGTACTTC.